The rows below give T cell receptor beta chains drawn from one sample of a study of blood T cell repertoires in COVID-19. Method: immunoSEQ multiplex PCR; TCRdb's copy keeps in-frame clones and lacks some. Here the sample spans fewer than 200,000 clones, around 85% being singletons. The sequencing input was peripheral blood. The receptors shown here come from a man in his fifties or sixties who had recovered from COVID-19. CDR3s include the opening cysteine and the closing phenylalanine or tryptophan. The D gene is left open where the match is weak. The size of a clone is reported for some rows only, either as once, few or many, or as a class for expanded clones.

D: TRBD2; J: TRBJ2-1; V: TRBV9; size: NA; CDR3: CASSVGSGGPYNEQFF; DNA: TGTGCCAGCAGCGTAGGATCGGGGGGGCCTTACAATGAGCAGTTCTTC
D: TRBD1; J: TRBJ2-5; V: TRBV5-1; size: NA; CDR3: CASSRQGSFQETQYF; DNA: TGCGCCAGCAGCCGACAGGGATCCTTTCAAGAGACCCAGTACTTC
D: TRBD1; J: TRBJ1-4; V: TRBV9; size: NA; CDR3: CASSVWDREGEKLFF; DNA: TGTGCCAGCAGCGTATGGGACAGGGAAGGTGAAAAACTGTTTTTT
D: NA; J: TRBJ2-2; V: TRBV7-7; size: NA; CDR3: CASSLAGASTGELFF; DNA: TGTGCTAGCAGCTTGGCGGGGGCCAGCACCGGGGAGCTGTTTTTT
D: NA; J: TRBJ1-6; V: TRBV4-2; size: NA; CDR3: CASSQGEGRSYNSPLHF; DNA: TGTGCCAGCAGCCAAGGGGAGGGTAGGTCCTATAATTCACCCCTCCACTTT
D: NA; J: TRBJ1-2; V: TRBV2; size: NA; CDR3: CASKGTYGYTF; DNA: TGTGCCAGCAAAGGGACTTATGGCTACACCTTC
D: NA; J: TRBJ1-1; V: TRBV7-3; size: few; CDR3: CASSSPSFTGTAAFF; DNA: TGTGCCAGCAGCTCACCCTCTTTTACAGGGACGGCAGCTTTCTTT
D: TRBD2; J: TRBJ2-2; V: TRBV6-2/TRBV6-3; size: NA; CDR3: CASSYSPSGGNGELFF; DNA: TGTGCCAGCAGTTACTCTCCTAGCGGGGGTAACGGGGAGCTGTTTTTT
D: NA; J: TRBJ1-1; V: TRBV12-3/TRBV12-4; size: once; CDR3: CASSFRGNTEAFF; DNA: TGTGCCAGCAGTTTCAGGGGGAACACTGAAGCTTTCTTT
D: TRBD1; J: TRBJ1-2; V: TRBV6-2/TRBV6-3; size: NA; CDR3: CASSLTGNYGYTF; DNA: TGTGCCAGCAGCCTGACAGGGAACTATGGCTACACCTTC
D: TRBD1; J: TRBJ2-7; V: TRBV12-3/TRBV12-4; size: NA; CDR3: CASSRTGVDEQYF; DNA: TGTGCCAGCAGCCGGACAGGGGTGGACGAGCAGTACTTC
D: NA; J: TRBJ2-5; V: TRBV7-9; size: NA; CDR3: CASSFGIGGKETQYF; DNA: TGTGCCAGCAGCTTTGGGATAGGGGGTAAAGAGACCCAGTACTTC
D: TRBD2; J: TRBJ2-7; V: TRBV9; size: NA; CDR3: CASSRLPGREQYF; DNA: TGTGCCAGCAGCCGACTCCCCGGGAGGGAGCAGTACTTC